The rows below give T cell receptor beta chains drawn from one sample of a study of T cell responses to AZD1222 COVID-19 vaccine. Some clones are missing from TCRdb's copy, which holds only in-frame ones; the method was immunoSEQ multiplex PCR. The table lists 84,000 or so clones, approximately 86% of them singletons. Source: peripheral blood, taken on day 0 of AZD1222 vaccination. Receptors originate from an adult in good health. CDR3s include the opening cysteine and the closing phenylalanine or tryptophan. The order of the fields is D gene, V gene, J gene, clone size, CDR3 DNA, CDR3 protein. A D gene is named only where the DNA matches it firmly. Clone size appears in some rows only: once, few, many, or a class for an expanded clone.

d_gene: NA; v_gene: TRBV27; j_gene: TRBJ1-2; abundance: NA; CDR3nt: TGTGCCAGCAGTTTAACAGGCAGGGGCAACTATGGCTACACCTTC; CDR3aa: CASSLTGRGNYGYTF
d_gene: TRBD2; v_gene: TRBV28; j_gene: TRBJ2-7; abundance: NA; CDR3nt: TGTGCCAGCAGAAATAGCGGGAGCTCCTACGAGCAGTACTTC; CDR3aa: CASRNSGSSYEQYF
d_gene: NA; v_gene: TRBV9; j_gene: TRBJ1-3; abundance: NA; CDR3nt: TGTGCCAGCAGCTCTGGGACGAACTCTGGAAACACCATATATTTT; CDR3aa: CASSSGTNSGNTIYF
d_gene: NA; v_gene: TRBV4-1; j_gene: TRBJ2-7; abundance: NA; CDR3nt: TGCGCCAGCAGCCAAGATGGGCTAGCCTACGAGCAGTACTTC; CDR3aa: CASSQDGLAYEQYF
d_gene: TRBD2; v_gene: TRBV7-2; j_gene: TRBJ2-5; abundance: NA; CDR3nt: TGTGCCAGCAGCCGGAAGGCGGGAGAAGGAGAGACCCAGTACTTC; CDR3aa: CASSRKAGEGETQYF
d_gene: NA; v_gene: TRBV19; j_gene: TRBJ1-2; abundance: NA; CDR3nt: TGTGCCAGTAGTATTTTGGGGGTCCACTATGGCTACACCTTC; CDR3aa: CASSILGVHYGYTF
d_gene: NA; v_gene: TRBV28; j_gene: TRBJ2-7; abundance: NA; CDR3nt: TGTGCCAGCAGTCCCGCGGTCGTTAGGGCGTCCGAGCAGTACTTC; CDR3aa: CASSPAVVRASEQYF
d_gene: NA; v_gene: TRBV10-3; j_gene: TRBJ2-3; abundance: NA; CDR3nt: TGTGCCGCCCAGGGAGTCCCTAGCACAGATACGCAGTATTTT; CDR3aa: CAAQGVPSTDTQYF
d_gene: NA; v_gene: TRBV7-2; j_gene: TRBJ1-5; abundance: NA; CDR3nt: TGTGCCAGCAGCTTACAGGGTGGAGAACAGCCCCAGCATTTT; CDR3aa: CASSLQGGEQPQHF
d_gene: NA; v_gene: TRBV7-2; j_gene: TRBJ1-3; abundance: NA; CDR3nt: TGTGCCAGCAGCTTAGATGGGGCGTTGGGGGGAAACACCATATATTTT; CDR3aa: CASSLDGALGGNTIYF
d_gene: NA; v_gene: TRBV5-1; j_gene: TRBJ2-7; abundance: NA; CDR3nt: TGCGCCAGCAGCTGGGAAGCGGGTTACGAGCAGTACTTC; CDR3aa: CASSWEAGYEQYF
d_gene: TRBD1; v_gene: TRBV9; j_gene: TRBJ2-4; abundance: NA; CDR3nt: TGTGCCAGCAGCGTAGATAGGGGGCTCGACAAAAACATTCAGTACTTC; CDR3aa: CASSVDRGLDKNIQYF
d_gene: TRBD2; v_gene: TRBV28; j_gene: TRBJ2-7; abundance: NA; CDR3nt: TGTGCCAGCAGTGGTAGCGGGAGACTACTCTCCTACGAGCAGTACTTC; CDR3aa: CASSGSGRLLSYEQYF
d_gene: NA; v_gene: TRBV18; j_gene: TRBJ2-7; abundance: NA; CDR3nt: TGTGCCAGCTCACCGGCTATGGCAGAAGACGAGCAGTACTTC; CDR3aa: CASSPAMAEDEQYF
d_gene: NA; v_gene: TRBV28; j_gene: TRBJ2-2; abundance: NA; CDR3nt: TGTGCCAGCAGTTTAGGCCTAGATTGGGGCACCGGGGAGCTGTTTTTT; CDR3aa: CASSLGLDWGTGELFF
d_gene: TRBD2; v_gene: TRBV24-1; j_gene: TRBJ2-2; abundance: NA; CDR3nt: TGTGCCACCAGTGCCCCAGGTGGGAGGGCTGACACCGGGGAGCTGTTTTTT; CDR3aa: CATSAPGGRADTGELFF
d_gene: TRBD2; v_gene: TRBV7-6; j_gene: TRBJ2-1; abundance: NA; CDR3nt: TGTGCCAGCAGCGAGCGGGAGTACAATGAGCAGTTCTTC; CDR3aa: CASSEREYNEQFF
d_gene: TRBD2; v_gene: TRBV9; j_gene: TRBJ2-3; abundance: NA; CDR3nt: TGTGCCAGCGCGGTAGCTAGCGGTCGGAGGGATACGCAGTATTTT; CDR3aa: CASAVASGRRDTQYF
d_gene: NA; v_gene: TRBV27; j_gene: TRBJ2-7; abundance: NA; CDR3nt: TGTGCCAGCAGTTTGAGCGGACACGAAGCCTACGAGCAGTACTTC; CDR3aa: CASSLSGHEAYEQYF
d_gene: TRBD1; v_gene: TRBV6-5; j_gene: TRBJ2-7; abundance: NA; CDR3nt: TGTGCCAGCAGCCCCGACGGGACAGAGACCCGCGAGCAGTACTTC; CDR3aa: CASSPDGTETREQYF
d_gene: NA; v_gene: TRBV6-1; j_gene: TRBJ2-7; abundance: NA; CDR3nt: TGTGCCAGCAGTGAAGCGGCGGCTCGAGCCTCCTACGAGCAGTACTTC; CDR3aa: CASSEAAARASYEQYF
d_gene: NA; v_gene: TRBV28; j_gene: TRBJ2-7; abundance: once; CDR3nt: TGTGCCAGCAGCCTAGGAGGATACGAGCAGTACTTC; CDR3aa: CASSLGGYEQYF
d_gene: NA; v_gene: TRBV2; j_gene: TRBJ2-7; abundance: NA; CDR3nt: TGTGCCACCAACACGGGATGGGCCTACGAGCAGTACTTC; CDR3aa: CATNTGWAYEQYF
d_gene: NA; v_gene: TRBV10-3; j_gene: TRBJ1-2; abundance: NA; CDR3nt: TGTGCCATCAGTGTGACAGAGAACTATGGCTACACCTTC; CDR3aa: CAISVTENYGYTF
d_gene: NA; v_gene: TRBV6-2/TRBV6-3; j_gene: TRBJ2-7; abundance: NA; CDR3nt: TGTGCCAGCAGCTCAGGGGAAACCTACGAGCAGTACTTC; CDR3aa: CASSSGETYEQYF
d_gene: NA; v_gene: TRBV7-6; j_gene: TRBJ2-7; abundance: NA; CDR3nt: TGTGCCAGCAGCCGAGAAATGAGCTCCTACGAGCAGTACTTC; CDR3aa: CASSREMSSYEQYF
d_gene: NA; v_gene: TRBV27; j_gene: TRBJ2-2; abundance: few; CDR3nt: TGTGCCAGCAGTTTATGGGGACACCTCACCGGGGAGCTGTTTTTT; CDR3aa: CASSLWGHLTGELFF
d_gene: NA; v_gene: TRBV15; j_gene: TRBJ2-7; abundance: NA; CDR3nt: TGTGCCACCAGCAGAGGAGGTTCGTTATACGAGCAGTACTTC; CDR3aa: CATSRGGSLYEQYF
d_gene: NA; v_gene: TRBV12-3/TRBV12-4; j_gene: TRBJ2-1; abundance: NA; CDR3nt: TGTGCCACCACACACGGCAGGAAGAATGAGCAGTTCTTC; CDR3aa: CATTHGRKNEQFF
d_gene: NA; v_gene: TRBV15; j_gene: TRBJ1-1; abundance: NA; CDR3nt: TGTGCCACCAGCAGACCGCTAGACCGGAACACTGAAGCTTTCTTT; CDR3aa: CATSRPLDRNTEAFF
d_gene: NA; v_gene: TRBV28; j_gene: TRBJ2-1; abundance: NA; CDR3nt: TGTGCCAGCAGGATGTGGGGTGGGTCCTACAATGAGCAGTTCTTC; CDR3aa: CASRMWGGSYNEQFF
d_gene: TRBD1; v_gene: TRBV19; j_gene: TRBJ1-6; abundance: NA; CDR3nt: TGTGCCAGTAGTCCCGGGACAGGTCGTCGGACACCCCTCCACTTT; CDR3aa: CASSPGTGRRTPLHF